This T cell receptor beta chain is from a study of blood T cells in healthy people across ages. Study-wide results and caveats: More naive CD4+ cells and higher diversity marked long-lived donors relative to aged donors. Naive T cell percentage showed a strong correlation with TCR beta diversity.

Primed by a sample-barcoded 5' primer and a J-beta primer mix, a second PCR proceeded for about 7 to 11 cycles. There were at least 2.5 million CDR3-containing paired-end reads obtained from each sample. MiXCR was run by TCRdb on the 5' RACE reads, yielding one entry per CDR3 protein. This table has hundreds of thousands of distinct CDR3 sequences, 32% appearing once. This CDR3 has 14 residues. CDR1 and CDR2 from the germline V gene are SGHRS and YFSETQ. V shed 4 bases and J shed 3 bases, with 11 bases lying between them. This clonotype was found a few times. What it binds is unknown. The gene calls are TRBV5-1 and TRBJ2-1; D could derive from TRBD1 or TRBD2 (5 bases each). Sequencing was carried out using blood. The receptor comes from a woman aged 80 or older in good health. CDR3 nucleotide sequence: TGCGCCAGCAGCCCACGGGACGGCTACAATGAGCAGTTCTTC. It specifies CASSPRDGYNEQFF.